This T cell receptor beta chain was identified in a study of glioma-infiltrating T cells after dendritic cell vaccination. About the study: Dendritic cell vaccination trial patients had either newly diagnosed or recurrent glioblastoma. Autologous tumor lysate was loaded overnight onto monocyte-derived dendritic cells grown less than 8 days with IL-4 and GM-CSF.

Clones were read by immunoSEQ multiplex PCR, and TCRdb kept only the in-frame ones, dropping some. The table includes about 92,000 clones, 86% detected once. Germline loops: CDR1 SNHLY, CDR2 FYNNEI. Trimming at V came to 0 bases and at J to 8 bases, leaving 6 bases not matched to a gene. The CDR3 consists of 16 residues. Only patients with spare fresh-frozen tumor and over two years of follow-up were included. PBMC were collected before vaccination, two weeks after the third vaccination, and at progression. This specimen was blood, taken before dendritic cell vaccination. This chain links TRBV2 with TRBJ2-1; TRBD2 matches at 11 bases. This sequence was found in a human donor with glioblastoma. The CDR3 bases are TGTGCCAGCAGTGAAGCTAGCGGGGGGGCTCTGCATGAGCAGTTCTTC. It encodes CASSEASGGALHEQFF.